The present T cell receptor beta chain was sequenced within a study of regulatory T cells in long-lasting Graves disease (dated by TCRdb to the early 2020s). Some background on the complete study: To count as having persistent Graves' disease, a patient had to have received antithyroid drug treatment for over 5 years with TSH receptor autoantibodies remaining persistently positive. Persistent Graves' disease patients were compared with newly diagnosed Graves' disease patients by peripheral blood TCR sequencing and RNA sequencing. The study took place in China and was registered as a clinical trial. TCR sequencing covered some 13 persistent and about 20 newly diagnosed Graves' disease patients, around 35 samples in total. Antithyroid drugs had been taken for 8.5 to 12 years on average by persistent Graves' disease patients in the clinical cohort.

The paper's findings and limits, for the study overall: Persistent Graves' disease patients showed lower TCR Shannon entropy and fewer highly expanded clones than newly diagnosed patients, suggesting clonal expansion. TRBV28, TRBJ1-2 and TRBJ2-5 were preferentially used in persistent disease, while TRBV20-1 and TRBJ2-1 were favored in newly diagnosed disease. Sequencing and analysis were restricted to the TCR beta chain. Patients with persistent disease shared more public clonotypes (around 3,000) than newly diagnosed patients did (966). The authors noted that the small sample size was a limitation that may lower accuracy. Only peripheral blood was studied, because thyroid tissue, the primary lesion, was inaccessible.

This clonotype has a count of ten or more. Its specific antigen is unknown. No much larger clone is present one base from it, and per-base qualities are unavailable. The CDR3 starts with the cysteine, ends with the phenylalanine, and has 15 residues. This entry keeps only the CDR3 DNA: 45 bases, framed from base 1. From the germline V gene, CDR1 is ENHRY and CDR2 is SYGVKD. At the junction V is shortened by 3 bases and J by 2 bases; bases outside the gene matches: 4. The sample's time point label is to be understood as: persistent/refractory GD, antithyroid drugs over 5 years with positive TRAb. RNA was extracted from PBMCs in TRIzol for both TCR sequencing and RNA sequencing. The diagnosis of Graves' disease was made according to American Thyroid Association guidelines. The patients came from an endocrinology department in Xi'an, China. Each patient gave around 9 milliliters of peripheral blood, collected in an EDTA anticoagulant tube. Ficoll Paque Plus density gradient separation was used to isolate PBMCs, and no further T cell sorting was performed. An Agilent 2100 Bioanalyzer and agarose gel were used to check RNA quality, while a NanoDrop 2000 measured RNA concentration.

The protocol used for the library was multiplex PCR. The sequencing machine was an Illumina HiSeq 4000. iRepertoire HTBI primers and Arm-PCR amplification of CDR3 regions were used to construct TCR beta libraries. Gel purification was performed on PCR products prior to sequencing. From the authors' description of their analysis: Across samples, 60 to 70 TRBV and 12 to 15 TRBJ segments were identified and used for gene usage analysis of CDR3 amino acid clonotypes. Filtered high-quality paired reads were merged into contigs using COPE and FqMerger. Contigs were aligned with BLAST to IMGT TRBV, TRBD and TRBJ reference genes, and CDR3 was defined per IMGT. Clonotypes above 0.1% frequency were classified as highly expanded clones. Shannon entropy served as the measure of repertoire diversity, while the Gini coefficient captured V-J evenness. A clonotype found in more than one individual was treated as public. TCRdb ran its own pipeline on the public reads, namely fastp trimming at Q25 and MiXCR clone calling, and kept in-frame beta chains. Under each unique CDR3 protein, matching rows form one entry showing the most common genes and DNA. TCRdb, not the original authors, processed these V and J calls. This sample is represented by roughly 430,000 distinct CDR3 sequences; around 20% of them were singletons. The ten largest clonotypes hold 13% to 15% of the sample.

This chain is built from TRBV10-3 and TRBJ2-1; 7 bases in the middle match TRBD2. This sequence was found in a female donor with Graves disease. Sequenced here: peripheral blood mononuclear cells (PBMCs), sampled when the disease was refractory, from a patient treated with antithyroid drugs. The nucleotide sequence reads as follows: TGTGCCATCAGTGATGCGGGAGCTGCCTACAATGAGCAGTTCTTC. Its product reads: CAISDAGAAYNEQFF.